This TCR beta chain was documented in a study of T-cell reconstitution after alpha-beta-depleted transplantation in children. Regarding the study as a whole: Most T-cell counts and diversity one year after the transplant came from T cells that were newly produced. Expanded clones from the graft, numbering several hundred, reportedly supplied alpha-beta T cells about two months after transplant.

Trimming removed 6 bases from V and 9 bases from J; junction bases left unmatched: 12. The CDR3 contains 15 residues. Germline lookup yields CDR1 MDHEN and CDR2 SYDVKM. In the case of this clonotype: Its antigen is still unknown.

The authors prepared the TCRbeta library with unique molecular identifiers. A single record per CDR3 protein comes from TCRdb applying MiXCR to the PCR reads. Of about 420,000 distinct CDR3 sequences listed, around 15% are singletons. This sequence was found in a boy less than two years old who had a stem cell transplant for Wiskott-Aldrich syndrome, so the T cells may come from the graft donor. The chain recombines TRBV28 with TRBJ2-5, with 11 nucleotides matching TRBD1. Sample: PBMCs, mostly from graft donor cells, taken 360 days after TCRalphabeta/CD19-depleted stem cell transplant. CDR3 DNA: TGTGCCAGCAGCTGGACAGGGGGCCCCGTCTCAGCCCAGTACTTC. This encodes CASSWTGGPVSAQYF. The variable domain in full, completed from reference TRBV28 and TRBJ2-5, reads DVKVTQSSRYLVKRTGEKVFLECVQDMDHENMFWYRQDPGLGLRLIYFSYDVKMKEKGDIPEGYSVSREKKERFSLILESASTNQTSMYLCASSWTGGPVSAQYFGPGTRLLVL.